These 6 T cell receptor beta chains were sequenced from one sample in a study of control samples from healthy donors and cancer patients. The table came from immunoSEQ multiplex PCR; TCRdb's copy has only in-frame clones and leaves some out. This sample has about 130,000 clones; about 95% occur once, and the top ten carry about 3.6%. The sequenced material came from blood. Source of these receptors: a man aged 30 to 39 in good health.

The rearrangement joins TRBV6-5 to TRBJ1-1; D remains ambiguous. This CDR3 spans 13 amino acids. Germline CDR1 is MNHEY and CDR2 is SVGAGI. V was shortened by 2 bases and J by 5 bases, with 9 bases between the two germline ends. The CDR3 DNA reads TGTGCCAGCAGTTACCGGGCGCAGACTGAAGCTTTCTTT. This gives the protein CASSYRAQTEAFF.

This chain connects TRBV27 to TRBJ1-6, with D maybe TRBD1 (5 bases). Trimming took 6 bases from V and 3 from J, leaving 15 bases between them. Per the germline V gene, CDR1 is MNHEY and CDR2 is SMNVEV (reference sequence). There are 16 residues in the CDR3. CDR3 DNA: TGTGCCAGCAGCCTAGGGGTGGGGTACTATAATTCACCCCTCCACTTT. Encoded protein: CASSLGVGYYNSPLHF.

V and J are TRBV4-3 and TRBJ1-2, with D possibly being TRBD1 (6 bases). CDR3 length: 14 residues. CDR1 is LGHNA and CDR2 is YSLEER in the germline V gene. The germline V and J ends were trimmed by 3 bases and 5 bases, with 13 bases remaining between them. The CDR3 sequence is CASSHLEGGYGYTF. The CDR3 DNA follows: TGCGCCAGCAGCCATTTGGAGGGGGGGTATGGCTACACCTTC.

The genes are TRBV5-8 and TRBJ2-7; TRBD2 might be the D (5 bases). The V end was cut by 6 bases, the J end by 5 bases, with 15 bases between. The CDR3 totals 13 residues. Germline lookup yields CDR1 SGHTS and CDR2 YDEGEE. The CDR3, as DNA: TGTGCCAGCAATGCTCGGGGTGAGCACGAGCAGTACTTC. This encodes CASNARGEHEQYF.

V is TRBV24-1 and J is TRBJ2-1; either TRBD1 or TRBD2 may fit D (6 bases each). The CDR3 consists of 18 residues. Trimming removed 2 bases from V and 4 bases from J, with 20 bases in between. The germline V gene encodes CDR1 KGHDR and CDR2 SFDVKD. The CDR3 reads CATSDSSIGGLRYNEQFF. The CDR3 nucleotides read TGTGCCACCAGTGATTCATCGATTGGGGGGCTCAGGTACAATGAGCAGTTCTTC.

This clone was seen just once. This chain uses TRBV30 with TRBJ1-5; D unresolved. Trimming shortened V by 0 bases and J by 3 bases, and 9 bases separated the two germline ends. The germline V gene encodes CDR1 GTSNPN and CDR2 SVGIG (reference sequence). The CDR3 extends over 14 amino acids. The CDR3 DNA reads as TGTGCCTGGAGTGTACGGAGGTTCAATCAGCCCCAGCATTTT. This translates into CAWSVRRFNQPQHF.